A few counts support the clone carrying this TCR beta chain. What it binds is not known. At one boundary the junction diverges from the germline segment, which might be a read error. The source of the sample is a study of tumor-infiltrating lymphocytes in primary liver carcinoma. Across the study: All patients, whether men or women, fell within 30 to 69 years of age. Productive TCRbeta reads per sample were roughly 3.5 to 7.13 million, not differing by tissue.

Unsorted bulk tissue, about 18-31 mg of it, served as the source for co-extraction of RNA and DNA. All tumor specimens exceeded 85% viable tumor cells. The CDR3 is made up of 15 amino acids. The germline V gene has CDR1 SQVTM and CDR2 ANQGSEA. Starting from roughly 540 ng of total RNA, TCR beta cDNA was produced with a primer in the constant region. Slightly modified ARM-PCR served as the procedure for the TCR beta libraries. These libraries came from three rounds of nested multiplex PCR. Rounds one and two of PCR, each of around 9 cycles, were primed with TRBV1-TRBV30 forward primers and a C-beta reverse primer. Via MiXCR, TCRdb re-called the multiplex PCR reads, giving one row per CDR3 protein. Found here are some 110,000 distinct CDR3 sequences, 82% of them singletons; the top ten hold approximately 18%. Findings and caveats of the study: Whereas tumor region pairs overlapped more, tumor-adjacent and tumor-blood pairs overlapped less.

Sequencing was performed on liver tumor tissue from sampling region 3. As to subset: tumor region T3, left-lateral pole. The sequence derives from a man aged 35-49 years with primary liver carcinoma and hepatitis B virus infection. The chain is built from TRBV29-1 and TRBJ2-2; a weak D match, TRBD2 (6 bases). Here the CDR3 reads CSVAGSVWRTGELFF. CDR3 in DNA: TGTAGCGTTGCGGGGAGTGTATGGCGAACCGGGGAGCTGTTTTTT.